This T cell receptor (beta chain) was identified during a study of glioma-infiltrating T cells. Study overall: Before surgery, glioma patients received dexamethasone for at most six days. Target coverage was about 4.5- to 11-fold for roughly one million blood T cells.

TCR alpha and beta CDR3 regions were amplified from RNA using iRepertoire nested multiplex PCR. MiXCR, applied by TCRdb to the multiplex PCR reads, yields one record per CDR3 protein. Of 400,000 or so distinct CDR3 sequences detected, 41% appear once; the ten largest clones hold 12%. Source material: glioma tissue, nonneoplastic brain tissue, or PBMCs (not recorded which). The sequence was obtained from a human donor with low-grade glioma or glioblastoma, undergoing nonglioma brain surgery, or in good health (not recorded which).

CDR3 DNA sequence: TGTGCCAGCAGTTTTAGTGAGCAGTTCTTC. Translation: CASSFSEQFF. The rearrangement joins TRBV28 to TRBJ2-1; D remains unclear. The CDR3 loop spans 10 amino acids. Germline V lookup: CDR1 MDHEN, CDR2 SYDVKM. The V and J ends lost 3 bases and 9 bases respectively, with 3 bases between them. The complete variable domain, with remaining parts taken from reference TRBV28 and TRBJ2-1, reads DVKVTQSSRYLVKRTGEKVFLECVQDMDHENMFWYRQDPGLGLRLIYFSYDVKMKEKGDIPEGYSVSREKKERFSLILESASTNQTSMYLCASSFSEQFFGPGTRLTVL.